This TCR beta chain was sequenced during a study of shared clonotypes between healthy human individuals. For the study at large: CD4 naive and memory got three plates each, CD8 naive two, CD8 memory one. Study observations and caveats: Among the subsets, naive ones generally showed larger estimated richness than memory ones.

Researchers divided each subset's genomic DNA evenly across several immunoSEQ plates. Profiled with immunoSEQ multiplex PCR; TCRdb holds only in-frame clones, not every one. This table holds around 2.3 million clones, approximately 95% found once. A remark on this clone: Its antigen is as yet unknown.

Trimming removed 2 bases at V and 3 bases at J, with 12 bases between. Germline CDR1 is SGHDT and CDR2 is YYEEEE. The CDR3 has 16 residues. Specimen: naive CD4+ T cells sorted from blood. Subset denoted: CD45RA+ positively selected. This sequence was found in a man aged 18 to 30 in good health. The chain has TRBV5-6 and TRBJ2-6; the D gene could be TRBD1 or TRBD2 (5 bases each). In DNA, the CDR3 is TGTGCCAGCAGCTTACGGGGCCCCAGTGGGGCCAACGTCCTGACTTTC. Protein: CASSLRGPSGANVLTF.